Listed here are 32 T cell receptor beta chains from one sample, sequenced in a study of blood T cell repertoires in COVID-19. Libraries were prepared by immunoSEQ multiplex PCR; TCRdb keeps only in-frame clonotypes and omits some of them. The sample lists 150,000 or so clones, 75% to 95% occurring once. Input material: peripheral blood. The origin of the receptors is a man over 45 with acute or convalescent COVID-19.

The V gene is TRBV5-1, the J gene TRBJ1-2; D call uncertain. V lost 0 bases to trimming and J lost 7 bases, with 13 bases between them. Germline V gene data show CDR1 as SGHRS and CDR2 as YFSETQ. The CDR3 is 14 residues long. CDR3 loop: CASSLVPNSGGYTF. CDR3 coding DNA: TGCGCCAGCAGCTTGGTCCCTAATTCGGGTGGCTACACCTTC.

The genes are TRBV28 and TRBJ2-2, with D perhaps matching TRBD2 (6 bases). The CDR3 has 15 amino acids. Germline loops: CDR1 MDHEN, CDR2 SYDVKM. V was trimmed by 8 bases and J by 2 bases, leaving 15 bases between them. The CDR3 region has the DNA TGTGCCAGCTGCCGGCTGACTAGAAACACCGGGGAGCTGTTTTTT. As protein: CASCRLTRNTGELFF.

The V and J genes are TRBV18 and TRBJ1-2, with D unclear. Germline V gene sequence: CDR1 KGHSH, CDR2 LQKENI. The CDR3 consists of 16 residues. V gave up 3 bases and J gave up 1 base, with 15 bases separating them. CDR3 coding DNA: TGTGCCAGCTCACCTAACTCAGGTTTAAATAACTATGGCTACACCTTC. Protein: CASSPNSGLNNYGYTF.

This chain connects TRBV10-3 to TRBJ1-4, with TRBD1 matching 8 bases. Germline CDR1 reads ENHRY; CDR2 reads SYGVKD. CDR3 size: 14 residues. With V trimmed by 2 bases and J by 8 bases, 4 bases remained unmatched. The CDR3 sequence: CAISEDRGGEKLFF. CDR3 bases: TGTGCCATCAGTGAGGACAGGGGTGGGGAAAAACTGTTTTTT.

This chain joins TRBV5-1 and TRBJ1-1, with D unclear. Germline assignment: CDR1 SGHRS and CDR2 YFSETQ. V lost 4 bases and J lost 5, with 15 bases in between. The CDR3 has 14 amino acids. As DNA, the CDR3 is TGCGCCAGCAGCGAGGGCCCAGCAGGAACTGAAGCTTTCTTT. Its translation is CASSEGPAGTEAFF.

The gene calls are TRBV7-2 and TRBJ2-7; D not resolved. The CDR3 is 13 amino acids. Trimming shortened V by 5 bases and J by 0 bases, and 8 bases separated the two germline ends. The germline V gene has CDR1 SGHTA and CDR2 FQGNSA. The CDR3 spells CASSRYGSYEQYF. The CDR3 DNA is TGTGCCAGCAGCCGGTACGGCTCCTACGAGCAGTACTTC.

This clone was recorded a few times. This rearrangement joins TRBV11-2 to TRBJ2-7, with D unresolved. This CDR3 comprises 14 residues. Trimming removed 0 bases at V and 7 bases at J, with 13 bases between. Per the germline V gene, CDR1 is SGHAT and CDR2 is FQNNGV. The CDR3 nucleotides read TGTGCCAGCAGCTTAGATTTTGAGGTTTGGGAGCAGTACTTC. Translation: CASSLDFEVWEQYF.

The J gene is TRBJ1-5, the V gene TRBV4-2; 9 nucleotides match TRBD1. CDR1 LGHNA and CDR2 YNFKEQ come from the germline V gene. V was pared by 0 bases and J by 6 bases, with 6 bases of the junction left unmatched. CDR3 length: 16 residues. Written as DNA, the CDR3 is TGTGCCAGCAGCCAAGATCGGGACAGGGCGGGTCAGCCCCAGCATTTT. Its protein product is CASSQDRDRAGQPQHF.

The chain joins TRBV18 to TRBJ1-1; 7 nucleotides agree with TRBD1. CDR1 and CDR2 from the germline V gene are KGHSH and LQKENI. J was trimmed by 7 bases and V by 5 bases; bases with no gene match: 7. The CDR3 has 13 amino acids. The CDR3: CASSVGQDVEAFF. Written as DNA, the CDR3 is TGTGCCAGCTCAGTTGGACAGGACGTTGAAGCTTTCTTT.

This clone came up a few times. CDR3 region: CASSSWGGTGANEQYF. CDR3 in DNA: TGTGCCAGCAGTTCCTGGGGCGGGACAGGGGCCAACGAGCAGTACTTC. The chain combines TRBV27 with TRBJ2-7; 10 bases match TRBD1. J gave up 5 bases and V 4 bases, and 11 bases lay outside the gene matches. Germline V gene lookup returns CDR1 MNHEY and CDR2 SMNVEV (reference sequence). The CDR3 spans 16 residues.

The chain couples TRBV6-4 to TRBJ2-1; D gene unclear. In germline, CDR1 is MRHNA, CDR2 SNTAGT. The CDR3 length is 12 residues. V was pared by 6 bases and J by 5 bases, with 8 bases between. The DNA for the CDR3 is TGTGCCAGCAGCCCCGGTAACAATGAGCAGTTCTTC. Translated, it gives CASSPGNNEQFF.

The chain links TRBV5-1 to TRBJ2-7; 12 bases match TRBD2. Germline V CDR1 and CDR2: SGHRS, YFSETQ. This CDR3 is 15 amino acids long. The ends lost 2 bases at V and 2 bases at J; junction bases unmatched: 2. CDR3 DNA: TGCGCCAGCAGCTTTACTAGCGGGGGGACCTACGAGCAGTACTTC. Protein: CASSFTSGGTYEQYF.

The V call is TRBV29-1, the J call TRBJ2-1; D not certain. Trimming shortened V by 3 bases and J by 3 bases, and 6 bases separated the two germline ends. The V gene's germline CDR1 is SQVTM and CDR2 ANQGSEA. CDR3 length equals 12 residues. The CDR3 reads CSVDLVYNEQFF. CDR3 coding DNA: TGCAGCGTTGACCTAGTCTACAATGAGCAGTTCTTC.

V and J are TRBV4-3 and TRBJ1-1; possible D gene TRBD1, 5 bases. V lost 2 bases to trimming and J lost 4 bases, with 11 bases between them. CDR1 is LGHNA and CDR2 is YSLEER in the germline V gene. The CDR3 spans 14 residues. CDR3 amino acids: CASSQQGLSTEAFF. In DNA, the CDR3 is TGCGCCAGCAGCCAACAGGGCCTTAGCACTGAAGCTTTCTTT.

The rearrangement joins TRBV6-6 to TRBJ2-3, with D perhaps TRBD2 (6 bases). Trimming pared 5 bases from V and 5 bases from J, leaving 17 bases between. Germline assignment: CDR1 MNHNY and CDR2 SVGAGI (reference sequence). This CDR3 is 15 amino acids long. CDR3 loop: CASSPVGGEGDTQYF. In DNA form, the CDR3 reads TGTGCCAGCAGTCCTGTGGGGGGAGAGGGAGATACGCAGTATTTT.

The chain joins TRBV28 to TRBJ1-3, with a possible D match to TRBD1 (5 bases). V dropped 6 bases and J dropped 8 bases, with 11 bases sitting between them. In germline, CDR1 is MDHEN, CDR2 SYDVKM. The CDR3 extends over 12 amino acids. This chain's CDR3 is CASRLGGDTIYF. The CDR3 DNA reads TGTGCCAGCAGGCTCGGGGGGGACACCATATATTTT.

CDR3 in amino acids: CASSEARTGGGTRNQPQHF. DNA for the CDR3: TGTGCCAGCAGTGAAGCGAGGACAGGGGGTGGCACTAGGAATCAGCCCCAGCATTTT. The chain employs TRBV6-1 and TRBJ1-5, with 10 bases identical to TRBD1. V shed 0 bases, J shed 4 bases, and the junction held 12 bases outside the gene matches. The germline V gene encodes CDR1 MNHNS and CDR2 SASEGT. This CDR3 spans 19 amino acids.

The chain has TRBV10-1 and TRBJ2-5, with a weak D call TRBD1 (5 bases). V was clipped by 4 bases and J by 5 bases, with 14 bases between them. The length of the CDR3 is 14 residues. The germline CDR1 and CDR2 sequences are WNHNN and SYGVQD (reference sequence). CDR3 region: CASSAGNGGETQYF. The CDR3 region has the DNA TGCGCCAGCAGTGCAGGGAACGGTGGGGAGACCCAGTACTTC.

This chain links TRBV7-9 with TRBJ2-3; TRBD2 agrees at 8 bases. Germline V gene sequence: CDR1 SEHNR, CDR2 FQNEAQ (reference sequence). This CDR3 comprises 16 residues. The V gene end was trimmed by 1 base and the J gene end by 3 bases; junction bases not matched to a gene: 6. For the CDR3, the DNA is TGTGCCAGCAGCTTAGGTCAAGCGGGAGTAACAGATACGCAGTATTTT. This translates into CASSLGQAGVTDTQYF.

The chain uses TRBV5-4 and TRBJ1-1; TRBD1 matches 7 bases. In germline, CDR1 is SGHNT, CDR2 YYREEE (reference sequence). This CDR3 is built from 14 residues. The V gene end was trimmed by 3 bases and the J gene end by 5 bases; junction bases not matched to a gene: 7. In nucleotides, the CDR3 is TGTGCCAGCAGCTCAACAGGGGTCGGAACTGAAGCTTTCTTT. It encodes CASSSTGVGTEAFF. The whole variable domain, filled in from reference TRBV5-4 and TRBJ1-1, reads ETGVTQSPTHLIKTRGQQVTLRCSSQSGHNTVSWYQQALGQGPQFIFQYYREEENGRGNFPPRFSGLQFPNYSSELNVNALELDDSALYLCASSSTGVGTEAFFGQGTRLTVV.

The chain carries TRBV5-1 and TRBJ1-5; 7 bases agree with TRBD1. V shed 0 bases and J 5 bases; nucleotides not matched to a gene: 2. This CDR3 contains 14 residues. Germline V gene lookup returns CDR1 SGHRS and CDR2 YFSETQ. In DNA, the CDR3 is TGCGCCAGCAGCTTGGGACAGGGACATCAGCCCCAGCATTTT. It yields the protein CASSLGQGHQPQHF.

The rearrangement uses TRBV5-5 and TRBJ1-5; 9 nucleotides agree with TRBD1. The V gene's germline CDR1 is SGHKS and CDR2 YYEKEE (reference sequence). Losses at the gene ends were 4 bases for V and 7 bases for J; bases not matched to a gene: 9. The CDR3 has 15 amino acids. Here the CDR3 DNA reads TGTGCCAGCAGCCTACTTGGGACAGGGCAACAGCCCCAGCATTTT. Its protein product is CASSLLGTGQQPQHF. The complete variable domain, with remaining parts taken from reference TRBV5-5 and TRBJ1-5, reads DAGVTQSPTHLIKTRGQQVTLRCSPISGHKSVSWYQQVLGQGPQFIFQYYEKEERGRGNFPDRFSARQFPNYSSELNVNALLLGDSALYLCASSLLGTGQQPQHFGDGTRLSIL.

This chain connects TRBV19 to TRBJ1-4, with TRBD1 matching over 10 bases. Trimming removed 5 bases from V and 5 bases from J; junction bases left unmatched: 8. CDR1 and CDR2 from the germline V gene are LNHDA and SQIVND (reference sequence). The CDR3 spans 16 residues. CDR3 loop: CASSYRQTGGNEKLFF. In DNA, the CDR3 is TGTGCCAGTAGTTACCGTCAGACAGGGGGCAATGAAAAACTGTTTTTT.

This clone was picked up one time. This rearrangement joins TRBV27 to TRBJ2-2; 9 bases line up with TRBD1. Trimming removed 2 bases from V and 6 bases from J; junction bases left unmatched: 7. The CDR3 is 16 amino acids. Germline V gives CDR1 MNHEY, CDR2 SMNVEV (reference sequence). The CDR3 region has the DNA TGTGCCAGCAGTTTAGGACAGGGGCATATACCCGGGGAGCTGTTTTTT. Its translation: CASSLGQGHIPGELFF.

The chain has TRBV20-1 and TRBJ1-2, with D uncertain. Germline V gene sequence: CDR1 DFQATT, CDR2 SNEGSKA (reference sequence). V lost 3 bases and J lost 3, with 5 bases in between. CDR3 length: 11 amino acids. In nucleotides, the CDR3 is TGCAGTGCTAGTAGCTACTATGGCTACACCTTC. This sequence encodes CSASSYYGYTF.

This chain joins TRBV3-1 (or the pseudogene TRBV3-2) and TRBJ2-2, with 8 bases lining up with TRBD1. The J segment lost 4 bases and the V segment lost 5 bases, leaving 6 bases of the junction unmatched. This CDR3 contains 15 residues. Germline CDR1 reads LGHDT; CDR2 reads YNNKEL (reference sequence). This CDR3 is CASSGQGWSTGELFF. CDR3 sequence (DNA): TGTGCCAGCAGCGGACAGGGCTGGTCCACCGGGGAGCTGTTTTTT.

The CDR3 DNA is TGTGCCAGCACCAAGGGGGAGCTCTACGAGCAGTACTTC. Protein product: CASTKGELYEQYF. The rearrangement joins TRBV6-5 to TRBJ2-7, with a weak D call TRBD1 (6 bases). Trimming shortened V by 7 bases and J by 3 bases, and 13 bases separated the two germline ends. Germline V gene lookup returns CDR1 MNHEY and CDR2 SVGAGI. The CDR3 is 13 amino acids.

The chain employs TRBV10-1 and TRBJ2-1, with TRBD2 as a possible D gene (6 bases). V was clipped by 8 bases and J by 14 bases, with 19 bases between them. This CDR3 region has 12 residues. Per the germline V gene, CDR1 is WNHNN and CDR2 is SYGVQD (reference sequence). The CDR3 here is CASPRPIRGKFF. The CDR3 coding sequence is TGCGCCAGCCCTCGCCCGATACGGGGGAAGTTCTTC.

The genes are TRBV19 and TRBJ1-2, with D unresolved. Germline CDR1 LNHDA, CDR2 SQIVND (reference sequence). This CDR3 region has 11 residues. V dropped 6 bases and J dropped 8 bases, with 10 bases sitting between them. CDR3 DNA sequence: TGTGCCAGTAGACTAGCAGGCGGCTACACCTTC. The encoded protein is CASRLAGGYTF.

The chain has TRBV12-3 or TRBV12-4 and TRBJ1-1, with 9 bases aligning to TRBD1. V was clipped by 3 bases and J by 4 bases; unmatched bases: 0. This CDR3 is 13 amino acids long. CDR3 nucleotides: TGTGCCAGCAGTTTGGACAGGGGCACTGAAGCTTTCTTT. Residues: CASSLDRGTEAFF.

This clone showed up just once. The V gene is TRBV18, the J gene TRBJ1-5, with TRBD1 matching over 8 bases. Unmatched junction bases numbered 3, after V lost 0 bases and J lost 2 bases. The germline gives CDR1 KGHSH, CDR2 LQKENI. This CDR3 region has 16 residues. The CDR3 DNA sequence: TGTGCCAGCTCACCACCAGGACAGGGCGGCAATCAGCCCCAGCATTTT. Amino acid sequence: CASSPPGQGGNQPQHF.

This clone was detected once. V usage is TRBV18 and J usage is TRBJ2-2, with a possible D match to TRBD2 (6 bases). The germline V gene has CDR1 KGHSH and CDR2 LQKENI. The CDR3 totals 14 residues. Trimming pared 3 bases from V and 5 bases from J, leaving 10 bases between. In DNA form, the CDR3 reads TGTGCCAGCTCACCGCGGGGAGGTACCGGGGAGCTGTTTTTT. Translated: CASSPRGGTGELFF.